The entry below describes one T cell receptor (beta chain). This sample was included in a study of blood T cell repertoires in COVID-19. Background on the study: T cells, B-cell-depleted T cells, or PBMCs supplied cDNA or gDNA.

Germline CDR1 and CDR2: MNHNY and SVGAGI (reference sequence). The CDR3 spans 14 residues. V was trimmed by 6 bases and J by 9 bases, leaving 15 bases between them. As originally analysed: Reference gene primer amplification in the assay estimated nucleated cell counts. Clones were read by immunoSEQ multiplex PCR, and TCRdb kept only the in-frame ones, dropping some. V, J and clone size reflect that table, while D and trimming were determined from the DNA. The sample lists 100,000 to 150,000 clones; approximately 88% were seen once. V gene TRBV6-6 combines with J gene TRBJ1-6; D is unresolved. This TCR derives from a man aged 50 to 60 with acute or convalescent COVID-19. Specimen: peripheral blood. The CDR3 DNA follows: TGTGCCAGCAGCCCCCTTGGGCACGGTTCACCCCTCCACTTT. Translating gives CASSPLGHGSPLHF.